These 28 T cell receptor beta chains share one sample of origin, sequenced in a study of regulatory T cells in long-lasting Graves disease. Combining iRepertoire HTBI primers with Arm-PCR of CDR3 regions, the authors built TCR beta libraries. TCRdb itself ran the multiplex PCR reads through MiXCR, one entry per CDR3 protein. The data show hundreds of thousands of distinct CDR3 sequences, 15% to 20% seen once. Time point given: newly diagnosed GD, antithyroid drugs for less than 3 months. TCR sequences were obtained from RNA taken from PBMCs. This sample also appeared in a second study, on T cells in Graves' hyperthyroidism and ophthalmopathy.

Sequences were derived from peripheral blood mononuclear cells (PBMCs), sampled at new diagnosis, from a patient treated with antithyroid drugs. These receptors came from a woman younger than 45 with Graves disease.

This chain uses TRBV29-1 with TRBJ1-1, with D perhaps TRBD1 (6 bases). Germline-derived CDR1 and CDR2 are SQVTM and ANQGSEA. The CDR3 runs 16 residues. The V end was cut by 1 base, the J end by 5 bases, with 20 bases between. The CDR3 reads CSVEVDRRGAGTEAFF. The CDR3 bases are TGCAGCGTTGAAGTAGATCGGCGGGGGGCAGGGACTGAAGCTTTCTTT.

This clonotype was counted many times. J is TRBJ1-4 and V is TRBV7-9, with 9 bases fitting TRBD1. CDR3 size: 15 residues. Germline CDR1 is SEHNR and CDR2 is FQNEAQ (reference sequence). V gave up 4 bases and J gave up 6 bases; unmatched junction bases: 6. CDR3 sequence (DNA): TGTGCCAGCAGCTCGCAGGACAGGGGTTATGAAAAACTGTTTTTT. Its protein product is CASSSQDRGYEKLFF.

This clonotype occurred a few times. V usage is TRBV6-1 and J usage is TRBJ1-1; perhaps TRBD1 as D (5 bases). V shed 3 bases and J shed 4 bases, with 12 bases lying between them. The CDR3 extends over 14 amino acids. The germline V gene has CDR1 MNHNS and CDR2 SASEGT. CDR3 bases: TGTGCCAGCAGTGACGCGGGGGAGGTCACTGAAGCTTTCTTT. This sequence encodes CASSDAGEVTEAFF.

This clonotype was seen at least ten times. The chain employs TRBV7-3 and TRBJ2-7, with TRBD1 matching 10 bases. V was pared by 5 bases and J by 7 bases, with 8 bases of the junction left unmatched. The CDR3 spans 14 residues. Per germline, CDR1 SGHTA and CDR2 FQGTGA. For the CDR3, the DNA is TGTGCCAGCAGCCTGACAGGGGGCGCGGAGGAGCAGTACTTC. This sequence encodes CASSLTGGAEEQYF.

In its sample, this clonotype was seen many times. This chain connects TRBV6-1 to TRBJ2-3; D might be TRBD1 (5 bases). Trimming removed 10 bases from V and 2 bases from J, with 13 bases in between. Germline V gene lookup returns CDR1 MNHNS and CDR2 SASEGT. The CDR3 length is 13 residues. The CDR3 DNA is TGTGCCACTAAGCAGGGAACCACAGATACGCAGTATTTT. It is translated as CATKQGTTDTQYF.

This clonotype was seen repeatedly, ten times or more. One junction end does not reproduce the germline sequence, and a read error may be involved. The genes are TRBV7-7 and TRBJ2-1, with TRBD2 matching 7 bases. The CDR3 spans 15 residues. Germline CDR1 SSHAT, CDR2 FNYEAQ (reference sequence). This CDR3 reads CASSFLPGGINEQFF. CDR3 DNA: TGTGCTAGCAGCTTCTTACCGGGAGGTATTAATGAGCAGTTCTTC.

A word on this clonotype: One base away lies a much larger clone, so this may be a sequencing read error. This chain uses TRBV13 with TRBJ2-1; TRBD2 is a possible D gene (5 bases). The end of the DNA aligns better with TRBJ2-7, so the J call may be wrong. The CDR3 consists of 12 residues. Germline V lookup: CDR1 PRHDT, CDR2 FYEKMQ (reference sequence). DNA of the CDR3: TGTGCCAGCAGCGTCCAGGCGGGCGGGCAGTACTTC. It is translated as CASSVQAGGQYF.

Of note for this clonotype: Without the conserved terminal phenylalanine or tryptophan, this CDR3 likely stems from a read error. The DNA is left out, because the CDR3 cannot be placed on it with certainty; the CDR3 is given as TCRdb lists it. The J gene is TRBJ1-3, the V gene TRBV20-1. A total of 11 residues make up the CDR3, ends included. In germline, CDR1 is DFQATT, CDR2 SNEGSKA (reference sequence). This CDR3 reads CSARDETPDGA.

This clonotype has ten or more counts. V gene TRBV2 combines with J gene TRBJ2-7; 7 bases are a match to TRBD1. The CDR3 sequence is 15 residues long. J gave up 4 bases and V 6 bases, and 12 bases lay outside the gene matches. Germline V lookup: CDR1 SNHLY, CDR2 FYNNEI. CDR3 coding DNA: TGTGCCAGCAGCAAGCTACCCGGGACAGATTACGAGCAGTACTTC. Translating it yields CASSKLPGTDYEQYF.

A note on this clonotype: At one end the junction does not follow the germline gene, possibly because of a read error. This chain uses TRBV3-1 with TRBJ1-5; D unresolved. The CDR3 length is 14 residues. Germline V lookup: CDR1 LGHDT, CDR2 YNNKEL (reference sequence). CDR3: CTSSRRGSNQPQHF. The CDR3 bases are TGTACCAGCAGCCGCAGAGGTAGCAATCAGCCCCAGCATTTT.

This clonotype has only a few counts. The chain recombines TRBV30 with TRBJ1-2; D is perhaps TRBD1 (5 bases). The CDR3 is 14 residues long. Germline V gene sequence: CDR1 GTSNPN, CDR2 SVGIG (reference sequence). V was cut by 5 bases and J by 4 bases, with 17 bases left in between. The CDR3 bases are TGTGCCTGGCACGGGGCAGAAGGAGGCTATGGCTACACCTTC. Translated: CAWHGAEGGYGYTF.

V is TRBV6-5 and J is TRBJ2-7, with 8 bases aligning to TRBD2. Unmatched junction bases numbered 6, after V lost 2 bases and J lost 6 bases. This CDR3 contains 14 residues. Germline V gene data show CDR1 as MNHEY and CDR2 as SVGAGI. The CDR3 region is CASSYPGLVTEQYF. The CDR3 DNA follows: TGTGCCAGCAGTTACCCGGGACTAGTCACCGAGCAGTACTTC.

V and J are TRBV9 and TRBJ2-1; D might be TRBD1 or TRBD2, each matching 5 bases. The DNA matches TRBJ2-5 better at its end, which makes the J call doubtful. Germline CDR1 SGDLS, CDR2 YYNGEE. The CDR3 totals 16 residues. This chain's CDR3 is CASSVGGAPNQETQYF. The CDR3 region has the DNA TGTGCCAGCAGCGTAGGAGGGGCTCCGAATCAAGAGACCCAGTACTTC.

This clonotype turned up a few times. The rearrangement joins TRBV19 to TRBJ1-1, with unresolved D. The germline V gene has CDR1 LNHDA and CDR2 SQIVND (reference sequence). Trimming left V 8 bases short and J 1 base short, with 17 bases between. This CDR3 is 15 amino acids long. Written as DNA, the CDR3 is TGTGCCAGTCTCTCCGTCTCGACGGGGAACACTGAAGCTTTCTTT. Translating gives CASLSVSTGNTEAFF. The whole variable domain, filled in from reference TRBV19 and TRBJ1-1, reads DGGITQSPKYLFRKEGQNVTLSCEQNLNHDAMYWYRQDPGQGLRLIYYSQIVNDFQKGDIAEGYSVSREKKESFPLTVTSAQKNPTAFYLCASLSVSTGNTEAFFGQGTRLTVV.

This clonotype came up a few times. This chain connects TRBV15 to TRBJ1-5; 9 nucleotides line up with TRBD1. Trimming removed 6 bases from V and 4 bases from J; junction bases left unmatched: 4. This CDR3 is 14 amino acids long. Germline V CDR1 and CDR2: LNHNV, YYDKDF (reference sequence). CDR3 protein: CATRDGTGNQPQHF. In DNA form, the CDR3 reads TGTGCCACCAGGGACGGGACAGGGAATCAGCCCCAGCATTTT. The full variable domain, completed using reference TRBV15 and TRBJ1-5, is DAMVIQNPRYQVTQFGKPVTLSCSQTLNHNVMYWYQQKSSQAPKLLFHYYDKDFNNEADTPDNFQSRRPNTSFCFLDIRSPGLGDTAMYLCATRDGTGNQPQHFGDGTRLSIL.

The chain employs TRBV19 and TRBJ2-5; D is perhaps TRBD1 or TRBD2 (5 bases each). The V end was cut by 4 bases, the J end by 5 bases, with 14 bases between. Germline CDR1 LNHDA, CDR2 SQIVND (reference sequence). CDR3 length: 14 amino acids. CDR3 nucleotides: TGTGCCAGTAGTACCTCCGGGGCCGTCGAGACCCAGTACTTC. It specifies CASSTSGAVETQYF.

Many counts were recorded for this clonotype. This sequence joins TRBV5-1 and TRBJ1-1, with D unclear. Trimming pared 4 bases from V and 3 bases from J, leaving 13 bases between. The germline CDR1 and CDR2 sequences are SGHRS and YFSETQ. CDR3 length: 14 amino acids. The chain's CDR3 is CASSPGSGYTEAFF. The CDR3, as DNA: TGCGCCAGCAGCCCCGGGTCCGGCTACACTGAAGCTTTCTTT. The whole variable domain, remainder taken from reference TRBV5-1 and TRBJ1-1, is KAGVTQTPRYLIKTRGQQVTLSCSPISGHRSVSWYQQTPGQGLQFLFEYFSETQRNKGNFPGRFSGRQFSNSRSEMNVSTLELGDSALYLCASSPGSGYTEAFFGQGTRLTVV.

This clonotype was counted at least ten times. This chain uses TRBV14 with TRBJ2-5; no reliable D call. The germline V and J ends were trimmed by 0 bases and 3 bases, with 11 bases remaining between them. The germline CDR1 and CDR2 sequences are SGHDN and FVKESK. The CDR3 contains 15 residues. CDR3 protein: CASSQDHGWKETQYF. The CDR3 nucleotides read TGTGCCAGCAGCCAAGACCACGGATGGAAAGAGACCCAGTACTTC. Full variable domain (missing parts from reference TRBV14 and TRBJ2-5): EAGVTQFPSHSVIEKGQTVTLRCDPISGHDNLYWYRRVMGKEIKFLLHFVKESKQDESGMPNNRFLAERTGGTYSTLKVQPAELEDSGVYFCASSQDHGWKETQYFGPGTRLLVL.

This clonotype was recorded at least ten times. The chain couples TRBV18 to TRBJ1-4; perhaps TRBD1 as D (5 bases). V dropped 6 bases and J dropped 6 bases, with 11 bases sitting between them. The CDR3 has 13 residues. CDR1 KGHSH and CDR2 LQKENI come from the germline V gene. The CDR3 spells CASSGGIDEKLFF. The CDR3 bases are TGTGCCAGCTCCGGGGGGATTGATGAAAAACTGTTTTTT. The full variable domain, with the rest looked up from reference TRBV18 and TRBJ1-4, is NAGVMQNPRHLVRRRGQEARLRCSPMKGHSHVYWYRQLPEEGLKFMVYLQKENIIDESGMPKERFSAEFPKEGPSILRIQQVVRGDSAAYFCASSGGIDEKLFFGSGTQLSVL.

V is TRBV3-1 and J is TRBJ1-5, with D unresolved. Deletions cut 4 bases from V and 0 bases from J, with 10 bases between. Germline assignment: CDR1 LGHDT and CDR2 YNNKEL (reference sequence). The CDR3 totals 15 residues. CDR3 sequence (DNA): TGTGCCAGCAGCCCGACGGCTTATAGCAATCAGCCCCAGCATTTT. This encodes CASSPTAYSNQPQHF.

This clonotype was detected ten times or more. The genes are TRBV12-3 or TRBV12-4 and TRBJ2-7; D may be TRBD1 (6 bases). The CDR3 is made up of 12 amino acids. Trimming took off 5 bases at V and 4 bases at J, with 9 bases between the two ends. The CDR3 here is CASSRDTYEQYF. CDR3 in DNA: TGTGCCAGCAGTCGGGACACTTACGAGCAGTACTTC.

This clonotype was detected ten times or more. J is TRBJ1-1 and V is TRBV20-1; TRBD1 is a possible D gene (5 bases). The CDR3 spans 10 residues. Germline lookup yields CDR1 DFQATT and CDR2 SNEGSKA (reference sequence). The CDR3 region is CRLQGAEAFF. The DNA of the CDR3 is TGCAGGCTTCAGGGAGCTGAAGCTTTCTTT.

Ten or more counts support this clonotype. The V call is TRBV6-1, the J call TRBJ1-2; D might be TRBD1 (6 bases). The ends were cut back, 11 bases at V and 1 base at J, with 14 bases in the middle. CDR3 length: 13 residues. CDR1 is MNHNS, CDR2 SASEGT, per germline. For the CDR3, the DNA is TGTGCCGGCGTAGGGACACTTAACTATGGCTACACCTTC. It yields the protein CAGVGTLNYGYTF.

In its sample, this clonotype was seen many times. The chain employs TRBV7-9 and TRBJ2-7; 9 bases match TRBD2. The CDR3 loop spans 15 amino acids. CDR1 is SEHNR and CDR2 is FQNEAQ in the germline V gene (reference sequence). V trimming: 5 bases; J trimming: 5 bases; junction bases outside the gene matches: 10. CDR3 loop: CASSRLAGEPNEQYF. The DNA of the CDR3 is TGTGCCAGCAGCCGGTTAGCGGGAGAGCCTAACGAGCAGTACTTC.

The CDR3 DNA is TGTGCCAGCAGCTCGGAAGGACGGATTAATCAGCCCCAGCATTTT. Protein sequence: CASSSEGRINQPQHF. The chain is built from TRBV2 and TRBJ1-5; D remains ambiguous. Germline V CDR1 and CDR2: SNHLY, FYNNEI. V lost 6 bases and J 4 bases, leaving 16 bases between the germline ends. The CDR3 has 15 residues.

Ten or more counts support this clonotype. The chain combines TRBV7-2 with TRBJ1-5; 7 bases agree with TRBD1. CDR1 and CDR2 from the germline V gene are SGHTA and FQGNSA. Trimming cost V 3 bases and J 2 bases; bases outside gene matches: 7. This CDR3 comprises 16 residues. CDR3 sequence: CASSLTGSGGNQPQHF. CDR3 sequence (DNA): TGTGCCAGCAGCTTGACAGGGTCGGGTGGCAATCAGCCCCAGCATTTT.

This clonotype was seen only a few times. The V gene is TRBV9, the J gene TRBJ2-1; tentatively, D is TRBD2 (5 bases). The V end was cut by 0 bases, the J end by 8 bases, with 15 bases between. The CDR3 totals 15 residues. CDR1 and CDR2 (germline): SGDLS, YYNGEE. As DNA, the CDR3 is TGTGCCAGCAGCGTAGAAGGGTCGGACGGGGATGAGCAGTTCTTC. It encodes CASSVEGSDGDEQFF. The full variable domain, in which reference TRBV9 and TRBJ2-1 provide the parts outside the CDR3, is DSGVTQTPKHLITATGQRVTLRCSPRSGDLSVYWYQQSLDQGLQFLIQYYNGEERAKGNILERFSAQQFPDLHSELNLSSLELGDSALYFCASSVEGSDGDEQFFGPGTRLTVL.

A note on this clonotype: Just one base apart from a much larger clone, this may be a read error. The chain has TRBV5-1 and TRBJ2-3, with D perhaps TRBD1 or TRBD2 (5 bases each). The V gene lost 4 bases and the J gene lost 2 bases, with 17 bases spanning the gap. This CDR3 has 16 amino acids. CDR1 SGHRS and CDR2 YFSETQ come from the germline V gene. The CDR3 DNA sequence: TGCGCCAGCAGCCAGATGGGGGACGAGCCCACAGATACGCAGTATTTT. Protein sequence: CASSQMGDEPTDTQYF.